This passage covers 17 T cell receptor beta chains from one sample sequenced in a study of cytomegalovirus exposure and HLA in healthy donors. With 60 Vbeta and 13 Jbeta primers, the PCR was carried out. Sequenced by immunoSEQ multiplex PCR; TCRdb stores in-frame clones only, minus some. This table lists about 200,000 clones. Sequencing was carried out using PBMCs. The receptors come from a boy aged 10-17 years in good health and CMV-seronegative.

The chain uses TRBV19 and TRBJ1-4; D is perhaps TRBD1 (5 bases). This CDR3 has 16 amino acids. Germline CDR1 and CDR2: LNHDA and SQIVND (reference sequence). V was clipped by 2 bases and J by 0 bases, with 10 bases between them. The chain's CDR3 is CASSISGDATNEKLFF. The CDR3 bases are TGTGCCAGTAGTATATCGGGGGATGCAACTAATGAAAAACTGTTTTTT.

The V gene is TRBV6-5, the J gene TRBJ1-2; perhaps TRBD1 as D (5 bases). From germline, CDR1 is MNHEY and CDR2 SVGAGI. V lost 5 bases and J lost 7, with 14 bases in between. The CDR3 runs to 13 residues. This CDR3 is CASSQQAYGGYTF. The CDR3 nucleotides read TGTGCCAGCAGTCAACAGGCGTACGGTGGCTACACCTTC.

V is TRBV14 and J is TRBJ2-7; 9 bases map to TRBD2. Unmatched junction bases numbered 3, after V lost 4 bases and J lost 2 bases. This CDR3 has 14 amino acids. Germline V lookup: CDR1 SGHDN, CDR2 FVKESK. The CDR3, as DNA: TGTGCCAGCAGCCCAGCGGGGGGACCCTACGAGCAGTACTTC. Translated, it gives CASSPAGGPYEQYF.

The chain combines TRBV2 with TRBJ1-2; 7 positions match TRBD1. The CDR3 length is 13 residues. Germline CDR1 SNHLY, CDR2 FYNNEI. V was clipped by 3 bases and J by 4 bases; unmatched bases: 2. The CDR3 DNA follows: TGTGCCAGCAGTGAGGGACAGTTCTATGGCTACACCTTC. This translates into CASSEGQFYGYTF.

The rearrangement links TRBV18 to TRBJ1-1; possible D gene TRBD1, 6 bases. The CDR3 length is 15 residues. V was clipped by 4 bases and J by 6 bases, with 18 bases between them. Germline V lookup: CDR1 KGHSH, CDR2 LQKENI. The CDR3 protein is CASSLNRDNRAEAFF. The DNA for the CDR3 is TGTGCCAGCTCACTTAACCGGGACAATCGCGCTGAAGCTTTCTTT. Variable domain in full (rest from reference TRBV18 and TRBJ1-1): NAGVMQNPRHLVRRRGQEARLRCSPMKGHSHVYWYRQLPEEGLKFMVYLQKENIIDESGMPKERFSAEFPKEGPSILRIQQVVRGDSAAYFCASSLNRDNRAEAFFGQGTRLTVV.

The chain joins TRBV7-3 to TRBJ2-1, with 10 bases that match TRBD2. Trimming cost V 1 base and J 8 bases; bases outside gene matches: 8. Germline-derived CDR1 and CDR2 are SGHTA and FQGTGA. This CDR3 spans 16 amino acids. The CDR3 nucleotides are TGTGCCAGCAGCTTAATAGGGCCTAGCGGGGGCTATGAGCAGTTCTTC. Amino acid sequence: CASSLIGPSGGYEQFF.

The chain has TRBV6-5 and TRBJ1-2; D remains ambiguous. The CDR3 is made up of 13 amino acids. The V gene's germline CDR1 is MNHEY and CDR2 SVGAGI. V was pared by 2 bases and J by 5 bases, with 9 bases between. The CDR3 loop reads CASSYGGEYGYTF. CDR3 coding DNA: TGTGCCAGCAGTTACGGCGGGGAATATGGCTACACCTTC.

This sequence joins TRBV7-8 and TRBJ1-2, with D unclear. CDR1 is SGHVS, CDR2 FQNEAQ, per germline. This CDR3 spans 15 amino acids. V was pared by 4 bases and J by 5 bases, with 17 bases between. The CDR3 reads CASSWGEGTLYGYTF. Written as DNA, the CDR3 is TGTGCCAGCAGCTGGGGAGAGGGTACTTTATATGGCTACACCTTC. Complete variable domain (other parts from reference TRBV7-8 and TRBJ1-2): GAGVSQSPRYKVAKRGQDVALRCDPISGHVSLFWYQQALGQGPEFLTYFQNEAQLDKSGLPSDRFFAERPEGSVSTLKIQRTQQEDSAVYLCASSWGEGTLYGYTFGSGTRLTVV.

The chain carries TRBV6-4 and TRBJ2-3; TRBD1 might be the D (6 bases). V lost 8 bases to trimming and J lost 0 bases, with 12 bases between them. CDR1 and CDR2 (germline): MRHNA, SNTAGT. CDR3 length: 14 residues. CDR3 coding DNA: TGTGCCAGCGGCCGTGGACAGAGCACAGATACGCAGTATTTT. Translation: CASGRGQSTDTQYF.

This CDR3 is CASRLRWAVNTEAFF. The CDR3 region has the DNA TGTGCCAGCAGGTTGCGATGGGCAGTGAACACTGAAGCTTTCTTT. The chain carries TRBV27 and TRBJ1-1; D unclear. This CDR3 is 15 amino acids long. Trimming removed 6 bases from V and 0 bases from J, with 14 bases in between. The germline gives CDR1 MNHEY, CDR2 SMNVEV (reference sequence).

In nucleotides, the CDR3 is TGCGCCAGCAGCCAAGATAAGACAGGGGGCCCCACAGATACGCAGTATTTT. Protein: CASSQDKTGGPTDTQYF. The rearrangement links TRBV4-1 to TRBJ2-3, with TRBD1 identical over 10 bases. The V gene's germline CDR1 is MGHRA and CDR2 YSYEKL. The CDR3 loop spans 17 amino acids. V dropped 0 bases and J dropped 2; count of bases not matched to a gene: 5.

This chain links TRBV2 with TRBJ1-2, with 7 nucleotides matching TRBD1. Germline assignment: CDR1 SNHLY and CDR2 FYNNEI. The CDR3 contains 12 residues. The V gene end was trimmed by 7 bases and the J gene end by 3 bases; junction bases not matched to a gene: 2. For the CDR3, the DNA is TGTGCCAGCACCACAGGGGACTATGGCTACACCTTC. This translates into CASTTGDYGYTF.

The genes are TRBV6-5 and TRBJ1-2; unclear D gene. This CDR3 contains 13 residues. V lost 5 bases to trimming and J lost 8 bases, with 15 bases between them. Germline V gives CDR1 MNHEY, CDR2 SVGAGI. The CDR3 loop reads CASSPYFGEGYTF. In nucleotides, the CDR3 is TGTGCCAGCAGTCCCTACTTCGGGGAAGGCTACACCTTC.

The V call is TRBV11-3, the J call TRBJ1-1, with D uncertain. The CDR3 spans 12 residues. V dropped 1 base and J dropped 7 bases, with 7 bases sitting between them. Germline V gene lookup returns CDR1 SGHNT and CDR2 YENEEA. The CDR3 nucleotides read TGTGCCAGCAGCTTAGCCCCCCTTGAAGCTTTCTTT. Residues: CASSLAPLEAFF.

The CDR3 sequence is CASRSGTGDYEQYF. The CDR3 DNA is TGTGCCAGCAGATCCGGGACAGGGGACTACGAGCAGTACTTC. The V gene is TRBV6-5, the J gene TRBJ2-7, with 10 bases identical to TRBD1. This CDR3 has 14 residues. V was pared by 6 bases and J by 3 bases, with 5 bases of the junction left unmatched. CDR1 MNHEY and CDR2 SVGAGI come from the germline V gene.

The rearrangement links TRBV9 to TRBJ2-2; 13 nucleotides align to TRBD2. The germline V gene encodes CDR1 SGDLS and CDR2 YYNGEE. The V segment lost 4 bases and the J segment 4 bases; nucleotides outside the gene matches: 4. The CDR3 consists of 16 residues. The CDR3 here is CASSPRTSGSTGELFF. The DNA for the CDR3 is TGTGCCAGCAGCCCTCGGACTAGCGGGAGCACCGGGGAGCTGTTTTTT.

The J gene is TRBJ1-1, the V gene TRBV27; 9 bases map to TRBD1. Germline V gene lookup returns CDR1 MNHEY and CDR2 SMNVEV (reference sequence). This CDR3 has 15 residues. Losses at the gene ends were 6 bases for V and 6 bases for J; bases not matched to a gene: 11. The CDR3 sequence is CASRRTGGAWSEAFF. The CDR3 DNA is TGTGCCAGCAGGCGTACAGGGGGCGCATGGTCTGAAGCTTTCTTT.